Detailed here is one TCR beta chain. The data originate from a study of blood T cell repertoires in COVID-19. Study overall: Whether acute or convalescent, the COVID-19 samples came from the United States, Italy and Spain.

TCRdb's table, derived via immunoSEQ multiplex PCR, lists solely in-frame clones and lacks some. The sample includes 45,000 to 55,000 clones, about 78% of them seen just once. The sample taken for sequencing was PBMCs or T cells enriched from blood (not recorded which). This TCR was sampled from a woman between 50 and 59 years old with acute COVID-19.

The CDR3 nucleotides read TGTGCCAGCAGCTTCCCCGTCGCCGGGTCCAAAAACATTCAGTACTTC. Residues: CASSFPVAGSKNIQYF. The rearrangement links TRBV11-3 to TRBJ2-4; no clear D. Germline-derived CDR1 and CDR2 are SGHNT and YENEEA. The V and J ends lost 3 bases and 2 bases respectively, with 14 bases between them. The length of the CDR3 is 16 residues.